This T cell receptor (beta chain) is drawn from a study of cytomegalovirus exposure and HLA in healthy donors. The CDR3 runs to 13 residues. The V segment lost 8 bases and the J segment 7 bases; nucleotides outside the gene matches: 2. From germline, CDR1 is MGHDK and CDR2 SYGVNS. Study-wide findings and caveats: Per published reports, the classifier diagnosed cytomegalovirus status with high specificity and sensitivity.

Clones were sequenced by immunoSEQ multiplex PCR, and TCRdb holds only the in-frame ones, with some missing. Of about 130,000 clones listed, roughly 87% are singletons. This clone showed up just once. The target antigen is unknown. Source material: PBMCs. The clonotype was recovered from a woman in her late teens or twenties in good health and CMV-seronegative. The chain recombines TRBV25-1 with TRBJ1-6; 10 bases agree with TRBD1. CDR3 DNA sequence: TGTGCCAGCCGGACAGGGGGGAATTCACCCCTCCACTTT. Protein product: CASRTGGNSPLHF.